This TCR beta chain was retrieved from a study of shared clonotypes between healthy human individuals (dated by TCRdb to 2018 to 2021). Study-level background: The cohort comprised a couple of women and a few men aged 18 to 49 years. Per donor, three plates each were used for CD4 naive and CD4 memory, two for CD8 naive, and one for CD8 memory. Libraries were prepared and TCR repertoires were sequenced by different laboratories using diverse techniques, in order to increase sequencing depth and limit assay-specific biases. Between about 0.85 and 10 billion PBMCs per donor were obtained by leukapheresis. The study deeply sequenced blood TCR repertoires of five healthy adults to estimate repertoire size and the extent of clonotype sharing between individuals. Study-level results and caveats: Larger estimated clonotype richness was generally found for naive subsets than for memory subsets. Even with the large sequencing depth, rarefaction of the sorted-subset datasets indicated that sequencing was incomplete. Sharing across a handful of donors was observed for roughly 5% of naive CD4, 3% to 3.5% of naive CD8, over 2% of memory CD4, and around 0.4% of memory CD8 clonotypes. Pairwise subsampling indicated that sequencing depth was expected to affect the degree of clonotype sharing among donors. Higher generation probabilities were observed for clonotypes shared by all four sorted-subset donors than for non-shared clonotypes. Because the study included a small number of donors, the genetic and exposure-history diversity represented was limited. Sampling was restricted to blood, and TCR repertoires in tissues likely differ from the TCR repertoires found in blood.

A remark on this clone: What antigen it recognizes has not been identified. Within one base of it there is no much larger clone, and no base qualities were kept.

V is clipped by 5 bases and J by 3 bases, and the sequence between their germline boundaries is 17 bases long. Based on the germline V gene, the CDR1 and CDR2 sequences are MDHEN and SYDVKM. Counted from cysteine to phenylalanine, this CDR3 has 16 amino acids. Left in the record is the CDR3 DNA by itself, 48 bases read in frame from the first base. Using the deep immunoSEQ assay, TCR CDR3 regions were amplified from genomic DNA by multiplex PCR. Extracted genomic DNA from each cell subset was distributed evenly across all wells of several immunoSEQ 96-well plates, and each plate was treated as a replicate. For sorted subsets, 200 ng of genomic DNA, equivalent to 25,000 to 30,000 T cell genomes, went into each replicate PCR. The purified libraries were quantified using a Qubit 3.0 fluorometer, sized with a Bioanalyzer 2100, and then quantified again using the KAPA Library Quantification kit. Every immunoSEQ 96-well plate was sequenced on a separate single-read 150-cycle Illumina NextSeq 550 flow cell. In the paper's pipeline: Because the immunoSEQ output held only junctional sequences and lacked quality scores, the filtering could not match the filtering applied to full-length reads. Sequences were annotated with PyIR, a Python wrapper for IgBLAST v1.9, and V/J genes and CDR3 were assigned using IMGT germline references. Reads were filtered out if the reads had weak V/J assignments (E-value above 1e-6), no CDR3, stop codons, out-of-frame junctions, or ambiguous translated residues. A V3J clonotype was defined by an identical inferred V gene, J gene, and CDR3 amino acid sequence. Percentage overlap between repertoires was computed as shared unique clonotypes divided by the size of the smaller repertoire. Repertoire richness was assessed with RTK rarefaction, the Chao1 estimator, and Recon v2.1 estimates of unobserved clonotypes. OLGA was used to compute generation probabilities for all TCRbeta clonotypes that the gDNA method yielded from a handful of donors. TCRdb carries this immuneACCESS record with in-frame sequences only. Its versions omit some clonotypes, under half of them owing to an unresolved V gene in the studies checked, with the rest unexplained. V and J calls and clone size are those listed in that table; D and trimming were worked out from the DNA. In this sample the table shows some 2.1 million clones, about 95% of which occur a single time. The ten most abundant clones make up roughly 1% of the sample.

CD8 naive samples consisted of CD45RO-negative cells that were positively selected for CCR7, yielding a CD45RA+CCR7+ population without TemRA cells. The donors were healthy, HIV-negative adults who had no recently reported acute infections or vaccinations. Only Caucasian adults living in Nashville, Tennessee, USA were represented among the donors. After blood collection by leukapheresis, PBMCs were isolated using Ficoll-Histopaque density gradient centrifugation and then cryopreserved in the vapor phase of liquid nitrogen. Analytical flow cytometry was used to check the purity and quantity of every magnetically sorted T cell population. From each sorted fraction, genomic DNA was isolated and quantified by UV absorbance on a Nanodrop 2000c.

The chain was built from TRBV28 and TRBJ1-5, with no confident D gene call. This receptor was taken from a young man in good health. The sample taken for sequencing was naive CD8+ T cells sorted from blood. Interpreted using the paper, the cell subset or site label stands for: CD45RA+CCR7+. The CDR3 is CASSHSDPGTNQPQHF. DNA sequence: TGTGCCAGCAGTCACTCGGACCCTGGAACCAATCAGCCCCAGCATTTT.